Presented here are 2 T cell receptor beta chains from one specimen sequenced in a study of CD8+ T cells in alopecia areata. Regarding treatment: oral pan-JAK inhibitor, 5-10 mg twice daily. The sequencing template was cDNA reverse transcribed from extracted RNA. Clones were read by immunoSEQ multiplex PCR, and TCRdb kept only the in-frame ones, dropping some. The sample contains some 190,000 clones, 50% to 70% of which appear only once. The source material was CD4+ T cells sorted from blood, sampled at week 49, from a patient treated with tofacitinib. These receptor sequences come from a human donor with alopecia areata.

This clone was detected only a few times. The chain employs TRBV4-3 and TRBJ1-4, with D possibly matching TRBD1 (5 bases). CDR1 LGHNA and CDR2 YSLEER come from the germline V gene. The CDR3 has 15 amino acids. Trimming removed 3 bases at V and 7 bases at J, with 15 bases between. CDR3 sequence (DNA): TGCGCCAGCAGCCAGAGGGTGGAGGGACGTGAAAAACTGTTTTTT. Its protein is CASSQRVEGREKLFF.

In its sample, this clone was seen a few times. V and J are TRBV18 and TRBJ1-1, with D hard to call. V lost 1 base and J lost 3, with 6 bases in between. There are 13 residues in the CDR3. Germline V gene lookup returns CDR1 KGHSH and CDR2 LQKENI. The CDR3 sequence: CASSPREYTEAFF. Written as DNA, the CDR3 is TGTGCCAGCTCACCACGGGAATACACTGAAGCTTTCTTT.